Included here is one T cell receptor beta chain sequence, with context. It has no known antigen specificity. No base quality values were provided; no much bigger clone lies one nucleotide off. TCRB CDR3 regions were amplified from about 1.9 ug genomic DNA, or all available DNA if less, using the immunoSEQ assay. The multiplex PCR employed 60 forward primers targeting TCR V beta segments and 13 reverse primers targeting J beta segments. To estimate the number of reads per starting template, synthetic control templates were added to each sample at limiting dilution. The Illumina HiSeq System generated 87 bp sequencing reads. Per the authors' processing: PCR and sequencing errors were removed by a nearest neighbor algorithm that merged closely related sequences. TCR overlap was measured as the percentage of unique tumor TCR beta sequences also present in the same patient's peripheral blood. The clones in this table, taken by TCRdb from immuneACCESS, are in-frame only. Not every clone is retained; where verified, under half of the shortfall comes from an unresolved V gene, and the cause of the rest is unknown. Clone size and V and J calls were adopted from that table, with D and trimming inferred from the DNA. The table for this sample lists 99,000 or so clones; 85% to 90% of them were counted only once. 2.5% to 3.5% of the sample lies in the top ten.

These data belong to a study of glioma-infiltrating T cells after dendritic cell vaccination listed by TCRdb under 2016. Study-level background: A cohort of roughly 15 glioblastoma patients from Phase I and II dendritic cell vaccination trials was included, of whom 9 were newly diagnosed and 6 had recurrent disease. In glioblastoma patients vaccinated with dendritic cells, deep sequencing of TCR beta CDR3 regions served to measure the amount of tumor-infiltrating lymphocytes and to compare repertoires between tumor and blood. The vaccine consisted of monocyte-derived dendritic cells cultured about 7 days with IL-4 and GM-CSF, then pulsed overnight with autologous tumor lysate. Autologous tumor lysate-pulsed dendritic cell vaccination was administered to the patients between 2003 and 2012. TCR sequencing metrics, including TIL content and tumor-blood repertoire overlap, were correlated with survival after dendritic cell vaccination. Each patient got three intradermal injections of the dendritic cell vaccine, spaced at biweekly intervals, in the arm below the axilla. General findings and caveats noted by the study authors: The three-group TCR overlap response model was characterized as speculative, and prospective validation of the model was stated to be required. The cohort was small and heterogeneous, few patients had complete blood and tumor sets, and even fewer had initial-recurrent tumor pairs. After dendritic cell vaccination, a higher estimated pretreatment TIL content predicted longer time to progression and longer overall survival. TCR clonality showed no direct relationship with survival, which suggests that a diverse polyclonal response may be important.

The CDR3 runs 16 residues from the cysteine to the phenylalanine. Kept here is only the CDR3 DNA, which spans 48 bases and is read in frame from base 1. From the germline V gene (reference sequence), CDR1 is SGHNT and CDR2 is YYREEE. Trimming at the junction amounts to 0 bases on V and 0 bases on J, and the germline ends lie 12 bases apart. The sample's time point, from its label and the paper: after dendritic cell vaccination, including at tumor progression/relapse. To be selected, patients needed enough residual fresh-frozen tumor tissue and more than two years of available survival data. An isocitrate dehydrogenase mutation was not carried by any of the glioblastoma patients, although molecular status was otherwise variable. PBMC were collected before vaccination, two weeks after the third vaccination, and at tumor progression if tumor progression occurred. The Qiagen DNeasy Blood extraction Kit was used to extract genomic DNA.

In this chain, TRBV5-4 is recombined with TRBJ1-1; the D gene is not confidently resolved. The starting material was blood, obtained after dendritic cell vaccination. This TCR was sampled from a human donor with glioblastoma. The DNA is as follows: TGTGCCAGCAGCTTGGACAGCCGGATCATGAACACTGAAGCTTTCTTT. Translation gives CASSLDSRIMNTEAFF. With the rest looked up from the reference TRBV5-4 and TRBJ1-1 genes rather than sequenced, the full variable domain is ETGVTQSPTHLIKTRGQQVTLRCSSQSGHNTVSWYQQALGQGPQFIFQYYREEENGRGNFPPRFSGLQFPNYSSELNVNALELDDSALYLCASSLDSRIMNTEAFFGQGTRLTVV.